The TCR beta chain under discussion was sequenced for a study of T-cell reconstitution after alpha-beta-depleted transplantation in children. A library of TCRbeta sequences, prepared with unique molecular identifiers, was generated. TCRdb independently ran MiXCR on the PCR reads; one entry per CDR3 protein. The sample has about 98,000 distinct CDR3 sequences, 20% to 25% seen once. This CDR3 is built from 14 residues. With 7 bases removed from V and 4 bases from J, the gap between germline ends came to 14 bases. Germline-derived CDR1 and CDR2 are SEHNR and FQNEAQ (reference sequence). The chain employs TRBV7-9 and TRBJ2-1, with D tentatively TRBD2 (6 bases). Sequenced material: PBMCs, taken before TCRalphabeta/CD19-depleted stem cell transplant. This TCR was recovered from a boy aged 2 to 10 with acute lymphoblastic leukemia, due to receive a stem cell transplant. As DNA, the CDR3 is TGTGCCAGCACCCCTGGCGGGAAGTACAATGAGCAGTTCTTC. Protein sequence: CASTPGGKYNEQFF.